A selection of T cell receptor beta chains follows, all from one sample in a study of shared clonotypes between healthy human individuals. Profiling relied on immunoSEQ multiplex PCR, and the TCRdb table lists in-frame clones only, not all of them. The sample carries 1.5 million to 2.5 million clones, approximately 94% recorded once. Source material: naive CD8+ T cells sorted from blood. These TCRs come from a young man in good health. Each CDR3 is given without its conserved first and last residue. Fields, in order: CDR3 protein, J gene, D gene, V gene. D genes are given only for firm matches.

cdr3_aa: ASSSVQGGLAGEASQETQY; j_call: TRBJ2-5; d_call: TRBD2; v_call: TRBV13
cdr3_aa: SARVSAEQY; j_call: TRBJ2-7; d_call: -; v_call: TRBV20-1
cdr3_aa: ASSSPTGAQY; j_call: TRBJ2-5; d_call: TRBD1; v_call: TRBV7-9
cdr3_aa: ASSQPPSQGGTHEQY; j_call: TRBJ2-7; d_call: -; v_call: TRBV27
cdr3_aa: SVEEDGISYEQY; j_call: TRBJ2-7; d_call: -; v_call: TRBV29-1
cdr3_aa: AILKTQY; j_call: TRBJ2-5; d_call: -; v_call: TRBV12-5
cdr3_aa: ASSQDTLPAGGNEQF; j_call: TRBJ2-1; d_call: TRBD2; v_call: TRBV4-3
cdr3_aa: ASSYSVGQLPGGYT; j_call: TRBJ1-2; d_call: TRBD1; v_call: TRBV6-5
cdr3_aa: ASRLIGQREAF; j_call: TRBJ1-1; d_call: -; v_call: TRBV6-5
cdr3_aa: ASSPDRGSSYEQY; j_call: TRBJ2-7; d_call: TRBD1; v_call: TRBV10-3
cdr3_aa: ASSILGQGAGANVLT; j_call: TRBJ2-6; d_call: TRBD1; v_call: TRBV19
cdr3_aa: ASSLSGEPYNEQF; j_call: TRBJ2-1; d_call: -; v_call: TRBV11-3
cdr3_aa: ASSQSLGTDTQY; j_call: TRBJ2-3; d_call: -; v_call: TRBV4-1
cdr3_aa: AISSGGGSYNEQF; j_call: TRBJ2-1; d_call: TRBD2; v_call: TRBV10-3
cdr3_aa: ASSSTFEGQNEKLF; j_call: TRBJ1-4; d_call: -; v_call: TRBV28
cdr3_aa: ASIPQTGVRETQY; j_call: TRBJ2-5; d_call: TRBD1; v_call: TRBV2
cdr3_aa: ASRSGYSNQPQH; j_call: TRBJ1-5; d_call: -; v_call: TRBV2
cdr3_aa: AIRGVPNTEAF; j_call: TRBJ1-1; d_call: -; v_call: TRBV2
cdr3_aa: ASSYGGKDEAF; j_call: TRBJ1-1; d_call: -; v_call: TRBV9
cdr3_aa: ASSPGTGAPEAF; j_call: TRBJ1-1; d_call: TRBD1; v_call: TRBV9
cdr3_aa: ASNAHTEAF; j_call: TRBJ1-1; d_call: -; v_call: TRBV5-5
cdr3_aa: ASSYDRSTDTQY; j_call: TRBJ2-3; d_call: -; v_call: TRBV27
cdr3_aa: ASSLGPAKNTESYGYT; j_call: TRBJ1-2; d_call: -; v_call: TRBV7-6
cdr3_aa: ASSMGAEQF; j_call: TRBJ2-1; d_call: -; v_call: TRBV19
cdr3_aa: ASSQVPGTATYEQY; j_call: TRBJ2-7; d_call: -; v_call: TRBV4-1
cdr3_aa: ASSLAQGGDTQY; j_call: TRBJ2-3; d_call: -; v_call: TRBV7-9
cdr3_aa: ASSSRDFPSPSSYNSPLH; j_call: TRBJ1-6; d_call: -; v_call: TRBV6-9
cdr3_aa: ASSPSPLWTGSATNEKLF; j_call: TRBJ1-4; d_call: TRBD1; v_call: TRBV27
cdr3_aa: ASNHRGLTEAF; j_call: TRBJ1-1; d_call: TRBD1; v_call: TRBV6-5
cdr3_aa: ASSLGQWAYNEQF; j_call: TRBJ2-1; d_call: -; v_call: TRBV5-8
cdr3_aa: ASSLSSGSYEQF; j_call: TRBJ2-1; d_call: TRBD2; v_call: TRBV9
cdr3_aa: ASSLTSQGARGNTIY; j_call: TRBJ1-3; d_call: TRBD1; v_call: TRBV7-2
cdr3_aa: ASSYSTPQETQY; j_call: TRBJ2-5; d_call: -; v_call: TRBV6-5
cdr3_aa: ASSTGQVGYEQY; j_call: TRBJ2-7; d_call: TRBD1; v_call: TRBV13
cdr3_aa: ASSADREKETQY; j_call: TRBJ2-5; d_call: TRBD1; v_call: TRBV7-9
cdr3_aa: ASSDGTASRGTEAF; j_call: TRBJ1-1; d_call: TRBD1; v_call: TRBV11-2
cdr3_aa: ASSDRTGGGETQY; j_call: TRBJ2-5; d_call: TRBD1; v_call: TRBV9
cdr3_aa: ASSTGTGAYEQY; j_call: TRBJ2-7; d_call: TRBD1; v_call: TRBV5-5
cdr3_aa: ASSQSGTATYEQY; j_call: TRBJ2-7; d_call: -; v_call: TRBV4-1
cdr3_aa: ASSQERAGGSETQY; j_call: TRBJ2-5; d_call: TRBD2; v_call: TRBV4-3
cdr3_aa: ASSDHRGLYNEQF; j_call: TRBJ2-1; d_call: -; v_call: TRBV2